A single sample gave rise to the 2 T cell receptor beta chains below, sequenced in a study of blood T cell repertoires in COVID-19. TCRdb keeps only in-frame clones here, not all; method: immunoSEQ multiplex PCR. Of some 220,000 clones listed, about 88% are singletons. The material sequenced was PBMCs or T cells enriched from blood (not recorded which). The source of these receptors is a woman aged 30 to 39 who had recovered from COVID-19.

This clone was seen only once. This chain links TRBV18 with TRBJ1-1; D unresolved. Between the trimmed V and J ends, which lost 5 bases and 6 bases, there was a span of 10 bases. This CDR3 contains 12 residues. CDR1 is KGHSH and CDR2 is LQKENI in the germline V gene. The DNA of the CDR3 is TGTGCCAGCTCATTGGACGGGGCTGAAGCTTTCTTT. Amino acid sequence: CASSLDGAEAFF.

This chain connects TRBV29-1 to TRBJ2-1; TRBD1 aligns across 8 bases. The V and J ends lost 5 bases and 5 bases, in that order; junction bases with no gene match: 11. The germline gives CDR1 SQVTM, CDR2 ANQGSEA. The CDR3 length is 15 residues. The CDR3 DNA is TGCAGCGTTAGGGATAAGGGACAGGACAACAATGAGCAGTTCTTC. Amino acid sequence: CSVRDKGQDNNEQFF.